This T cell receptor beta chain is drawn from a study of blood T cell repertoires in COVID-19. Overall study context: T cells, B-cell-depleted T cells, or PBMCs provided the cDNA or gDNA that served as material.

In the study's own analysis: Counts of nucleated cells, estimated from reference gene primer amplification, were obtained. Libraries were prepared by immunoSEQ multiplex PCR; TCRdb keeps only in-frame clonotypes and omits some of them. V, J and clone size are those of that table, while D and trimming were read from the DNA. In the table there are 40,000 to 55,000 clones, about 88% of which are singletons. CDR3 length: 12 amino acids. CDR1 and CDR2 from the germline V gene are SNHLY and FYNNEI. Trimming left V 8 bases short and J 3 bases short, with 11 bases between. This clone was counted between two and nine times.

The V and J genes are TRBV2 and TRBJ2-7; tentative D call: TRBD1 (6 bases). Sequencing was done on a sample of peripheral blood. This TCR came from a man aged 65 to 79 with active COVID-19. The CDR3 sequence: CASRTDSYEQYF. In nucleotides, the CDR3 is TGTGCCAGCCGAACGGACAGCTACGAGCAGTACTTC.